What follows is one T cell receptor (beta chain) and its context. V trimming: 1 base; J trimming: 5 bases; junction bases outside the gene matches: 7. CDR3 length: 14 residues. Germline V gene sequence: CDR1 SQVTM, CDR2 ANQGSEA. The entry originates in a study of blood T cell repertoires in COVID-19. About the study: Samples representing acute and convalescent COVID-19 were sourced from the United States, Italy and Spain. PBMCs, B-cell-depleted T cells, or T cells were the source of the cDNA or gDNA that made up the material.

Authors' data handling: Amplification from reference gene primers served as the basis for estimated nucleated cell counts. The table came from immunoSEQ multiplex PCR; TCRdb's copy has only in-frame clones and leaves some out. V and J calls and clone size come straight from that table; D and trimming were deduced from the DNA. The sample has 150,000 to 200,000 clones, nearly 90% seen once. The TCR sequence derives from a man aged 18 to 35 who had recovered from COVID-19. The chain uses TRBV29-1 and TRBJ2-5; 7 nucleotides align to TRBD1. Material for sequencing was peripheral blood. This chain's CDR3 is CSVEAIPRGETQYF. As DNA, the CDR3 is TGCAGCGTTGAAGCCATCCCCAGGGGGGAGACCCAGTACTTC.